This passage covers 7 T cell receptor beta chains from one sample sequenced in a study of CD8+CD57+ T cells in acquired aplastic anemia. Investigators profiled TCR beta VDJ and CDR3 from genomic DNA template. MiXCR, run by TCRdb on the reads, gives a single entry per CDR3 protein. The table shows about 190,000 distinct CDR3 sequences, with less than 70% occurring only once. The sample was sorted CD4+, CD8+, or CD8+CD57+ T cells (not recorded which) from PBMCs. These receptors were taken from a human donor in good health, serving as a control.

This clonotype showed up many times. The CDR3 nucleotides are TGTGCCAGCAGCTTAGGGGGATCTAACTATGGCTACACCTTC. It codes for CASSLGGSNYGYTF. The chain employs TRBV7-2 and TRBJ1-2; D is uncertain. The CDR3 spans 14 residues. CDR1 SGHTA and CDR2 FQGNSA come from the germline V gene. V lost 1 base and J 0 bases, leaving 6 bases between the germline ends.

The chain links TRBV20-1 to TRBJ2-2; D not certain. CDR1 is DFQATT and CDR2 is SNEGSKA in the germline V gene (reference sequence). Trimming left V 0 bases short and J 8 bases short, with 10 bases between. The CDR3 totals 13 residues. CDR3 sequence: CSARDQAAGELFF. For the CDR3, the DNA is TGCAGTGCTAGAGATCAGGCGGCAGGGGAGCTGTTTTTT.

A note on this clonotype: This may be a read error, as it is one base from a much larger clone. The conserved closing phenylalanine or tryptophan is absent in this CDR3, likely reflecting a read error. The chain recombines TRBV9 with TRBJ1-1; 10 positions match TRBD1. Germline values: CDR1 SGDLS, CDR2 YYNGEE. The CDR3 is 16 amino acids. J gave up 0 bases and V 2 bases, and 4 bases lay outside the gene matches. CDR3 amino acids: CASSVGTGALNTEAFL. For the CDR3, the DNA is TGTGCCAGCAGCGTGGGGACAGGGGCTTTGAACACTGAAGCTTTCCTT.

The chain is built from TRBV20-1 and TRBJ2-1; tentatively, D is TRBD2 (6 bases). Germline values: CDR1 DFQATT, CDR2 SNEGSKA (reference sequence). The CDR3 length is 17 residues. V was cut by 0 bases and J by 0 bases, with 15 bases left in between. The CDR3 reads CSARDPGTAGSYNEQFF. CDR3 nucleotide sequence: TGCAGTGCTAGAGATCCGGGGACTGCAGGCTCCTACAATGAGCAGTTCTTC.

The chain couples TRBV19 to TRBJ2-7; D possibly corresponds to TRBD1 (6 bases). The germline V gene encodes CDR1 LNHDA and CDR2 SQIVND (reference sequence). V was trimmed by 1 base and J by 4 bases, leaving 8 bases between them. This CDR3 has 13 amino acids. CDR3 sequence (DNA): TGTGCCAGTAGTATAGGGACAGATTACGAGCAGTACTTC. It is translated as CASSIGTDYEQYF.

In its sample, this clonotype was seen many times. The rearrangement joins TRBV10-2 to TRBJ2-7; TRBD1 matches 12 bases. From germline, CDR1 is WSHSY and CDR2 SAAADI. Germline trimming cut 7 bases from V and 6 bases from J; bases unmatched to any gene: 7. The CDR3 totals 14 residues. The CDR3 sequence is CASNAGTGGREQYF. Written as DNA, the CDR3 is TGCGCCAGCAACGCCGGGACAGGGGGCCGCGAGCAGTACTTC.

As regards this clonotype: As the CDR3 is not closed by the conserved phenylalanine or tryptophan, this likely results from a read error. The limits of the CDR3 on the DNA are not certain, so only TCRdb's listed CDR3 is given. The chain is built from TRBV7-9 and TRBJ1-4; the table's D call of TRBD1 was not tested on the DNA. CDR1 SEHNR and CDR2 FQNEAQ come from the germline V gene (reference sequence). Inclusive of both ends, the CDR3 amounts to 8 amino acids. The CDR3 sequence: CASSNDPV.